The clone carrying this T cell receptor (beta chain) was detected many times. Primers: 60 V beta forward and 13 J beta reverse. Clones were read by immunoSEQ multiplex PCR, and TCRdb kept only the in-frame ones, dropping some. The sample consists of about 73,000 clones, roughly four fifths of them appearing once. None of the glioblastoma patients had an isocitrate dehydrogenase mutation. The sample belongs to a study of glioma-infiltrating T cells after dendritic cell vaccination. For the study at large: Patients received autologous tumor lysate-pulsed dendritic cell vaccination between about 2003 and 2013.

The sequencing here drew on blood, taken before dendritic cell vaccination. The clonotype originates from a human donor with glioblastoma.

The CDR3 reads CATAGTNTGELFF. The CDR3, as DNA: TGTGCCACGGCAGGCACGAACACCGGGGAGCTGTTTTTT. The chain uses TRBV27 and TRBJ2-2; D call uncertain. The CDR3 covers 13 residues. Germline values: CDR1 MNHEY, CDR2 SMNVEV (reference sequence). V lost 10 bases to trimming and J lost 0 bases, with 9 bases between them.